This T cell receptor (beta chain) was recorded in a study of shared clonotypes between healthy human individuals. Background on the study: A donor's plate count was three for CD4 naive and three for CD4 memory; CD8 naive had two and CD8 memory one.

Donors had no recently reported acute infections or vaccinations and were HIV-negative. CDR1 is MGHRA and CDR2 is YSYEKL in the germline V gene. This CDR3 contains 16 residues. The V end was cut by 1 base, the J end by 3 bases, with 16 bases between. Findings of the study overall: A handful of donors shared roughly 5% of their naive CD4 clonotypes. Relative to clonotypes present in all four donors, those not shared had lower generation probabilities.

Concerning this clone: Its target is not known.

Produced via immunoSEQ multiplex PCR; TCRdb's table is partial and in-frame only. Among about 380,000 clones listed, 90% to 98% were seen once. Sequenced input: memory CD8+ T cells sorted from blood. Subset of the sample: CD45RO+ cells pooled with CCR7-negative TemRA cells. This clonotype originated in a man aged 30-40 years in good health. This sequence joins TRBV4-1 and TRBJ2-7, with D perhaps TRBD2 (6 bases). In DNA, the CDR3 is TGCGCCAGCAGCCAAGGAGCTAGCGTCGACCTCTACGAGCAGTACTTC. Translation: CASSQGASVDLYEQYF.